The present entry profiles one TCR beta chain with its context. This sample is drawn from a study of blood T cell repertoires in COVID-19. Study-wide background: Samples of COVID-19 (acute and convalescent) were obtained from the United States, Italy and Spain.

Residents of 24 US areas, aged 18 to 89 years, made up the participants. Clones were sequenced by immunoSEQ multiplex PCR, and TCRdb holds only the in-frame ones, with some missing. The sample records about 82,000 clones, roughly 89% being singletons. J was trimmed by 8 bases and V by 4 bases; bases with no gene match: 6. This CDR3 spans 14 amino acids. CDR1 and CDR2 from the germline V gene are WSHSY and SAAADI. The sample consisted of PBMCs or T cells enriched from blood (not recorded which). This sequence originates from a woman aged 50 to 65 with acute COVID-19. This rearrangement joins TRBV10-2 to TRBJ2-1; 9 bases are a match to TRBD2. The DNA for the CDR3 is TGCGCCAGCAGTGCGGGACTAGCAGCCGATGAGCAGTTCTTC. Translating gives CASSAGLAADEQFF.